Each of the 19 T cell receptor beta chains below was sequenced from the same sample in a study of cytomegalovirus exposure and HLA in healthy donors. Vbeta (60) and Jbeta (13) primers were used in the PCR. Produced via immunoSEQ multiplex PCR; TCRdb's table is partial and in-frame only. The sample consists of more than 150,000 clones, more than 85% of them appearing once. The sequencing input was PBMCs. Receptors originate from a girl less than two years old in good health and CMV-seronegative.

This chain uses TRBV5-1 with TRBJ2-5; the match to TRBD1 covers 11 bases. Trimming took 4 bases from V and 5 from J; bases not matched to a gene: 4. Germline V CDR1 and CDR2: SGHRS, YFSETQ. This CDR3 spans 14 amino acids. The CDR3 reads CASSGQGAGETQYF. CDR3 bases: TGCGCCAGCAGCGGACAGGGGGCCGGGGAGACCCAGTACTTC.

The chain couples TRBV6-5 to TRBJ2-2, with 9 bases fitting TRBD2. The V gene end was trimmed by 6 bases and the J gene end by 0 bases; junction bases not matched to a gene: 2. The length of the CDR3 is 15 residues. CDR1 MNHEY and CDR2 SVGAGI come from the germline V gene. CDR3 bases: TGTGCCAGCAGGCGACTAGCGGCGAACACCGGGGAGCTGTTTTTT. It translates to CASRRLAANTGELFF.

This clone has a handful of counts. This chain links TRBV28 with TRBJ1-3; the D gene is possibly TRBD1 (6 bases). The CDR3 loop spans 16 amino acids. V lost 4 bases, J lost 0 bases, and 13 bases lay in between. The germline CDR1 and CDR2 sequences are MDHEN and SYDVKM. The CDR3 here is CASSSDAGVSGNTIYF. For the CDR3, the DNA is TGTGCCAGCAGTTCGGACGCAGGGGTCTCTGGAAACACCATATATTTT.

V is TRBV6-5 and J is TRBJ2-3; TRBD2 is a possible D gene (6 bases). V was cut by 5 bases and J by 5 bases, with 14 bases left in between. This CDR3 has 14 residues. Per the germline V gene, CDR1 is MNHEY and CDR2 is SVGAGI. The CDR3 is CASSKERAGDTQYF. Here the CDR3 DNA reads TGTGCCAGCAGTAAGGAGCGGGCCGGAGATACGCAGTATTTT.

The CDR3 region has the DNA TGTGCCATCAGTGCGACTAGCGGGATCTCCTACGAGCAGTACTTC. This gives the protein CAISATSGISYEQYF. J is TRBJ2-7 and V is TRBV10-3, with 11 nucleotides matching TRBD2. After removal of 4 bases from V and 0 bases from J, the junction contained 2 bases not matched to a gene. The CDR3 length is 15 residues. CDR1 is ENHRY and CDR2 is SYGVKD in the germline V gene.

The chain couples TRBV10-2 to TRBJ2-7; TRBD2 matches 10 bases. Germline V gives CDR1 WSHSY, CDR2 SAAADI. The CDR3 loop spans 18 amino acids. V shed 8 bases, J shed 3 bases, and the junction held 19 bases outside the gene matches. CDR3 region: CASVGTPRGLAVHYEQYF. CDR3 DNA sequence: TGCGCCAGCGTAGGGACCCCGAGAGGACTAGCGGTACACTACGAGCAGTACTTC.

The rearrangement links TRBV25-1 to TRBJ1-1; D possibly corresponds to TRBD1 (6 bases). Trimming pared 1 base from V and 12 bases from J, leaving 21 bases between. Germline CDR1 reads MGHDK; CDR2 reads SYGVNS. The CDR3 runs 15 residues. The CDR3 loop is CASSESGLDSTDSFF. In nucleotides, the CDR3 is TGTGCCAGCAGTGAATCGGGATTGGACAGTACCGATTCTTTCTTT.

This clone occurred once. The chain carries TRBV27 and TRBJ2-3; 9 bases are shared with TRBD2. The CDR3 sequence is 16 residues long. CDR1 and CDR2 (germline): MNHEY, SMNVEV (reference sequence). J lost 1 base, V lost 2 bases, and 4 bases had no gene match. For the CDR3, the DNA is TGTGCCAGCAGTTTAATCTCTAGCGGGGGCACAGATACGCAGTATTTT. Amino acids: CASSLISSGGTDTQYF.

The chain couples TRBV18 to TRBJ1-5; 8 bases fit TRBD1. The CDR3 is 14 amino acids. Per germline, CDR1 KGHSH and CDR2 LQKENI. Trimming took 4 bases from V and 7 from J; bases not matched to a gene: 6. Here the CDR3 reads CASSQTGGEQPQHF. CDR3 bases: TGTGCCAGCTCACAAACAGGGGGGGAACAGCCCCAGCATTTT.

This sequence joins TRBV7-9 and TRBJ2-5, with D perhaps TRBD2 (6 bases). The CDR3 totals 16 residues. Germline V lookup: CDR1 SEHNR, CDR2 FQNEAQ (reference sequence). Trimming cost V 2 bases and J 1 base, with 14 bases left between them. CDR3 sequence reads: CASSLSVAGSQETQYF. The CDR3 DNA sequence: TGTGCCAGCAGCTTATCAGTGGCGGGGAGCCAAGAGACCCAGTACTTC.

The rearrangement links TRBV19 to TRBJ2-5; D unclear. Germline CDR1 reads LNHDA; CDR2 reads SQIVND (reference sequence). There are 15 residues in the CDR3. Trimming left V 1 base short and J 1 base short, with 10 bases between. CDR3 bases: TGTGCCAGTAGTATAGTGGCAACCGCCCAAGAGACCCAGTACTTC. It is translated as CASSIVATAQETQYF. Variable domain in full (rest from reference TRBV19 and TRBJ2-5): DGGITQSPKYLFRKEGQNVTLSCEQNLNHDAMYWYRQDPGQGLRLIYYSQIVNDFQKGDIAEGYSVSREKKESFPLTVTSAQKNPTAFYLCASSIVATAQETQYFGPGTRLLVL.

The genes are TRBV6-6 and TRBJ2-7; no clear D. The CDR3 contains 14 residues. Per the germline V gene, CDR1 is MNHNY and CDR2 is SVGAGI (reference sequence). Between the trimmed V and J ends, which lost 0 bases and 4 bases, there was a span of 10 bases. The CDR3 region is CASSYSSIEYEQYF. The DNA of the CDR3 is TGTGCCAGCAGTTACTCGAGTATAGAGTACGAGCAGTACTTC.

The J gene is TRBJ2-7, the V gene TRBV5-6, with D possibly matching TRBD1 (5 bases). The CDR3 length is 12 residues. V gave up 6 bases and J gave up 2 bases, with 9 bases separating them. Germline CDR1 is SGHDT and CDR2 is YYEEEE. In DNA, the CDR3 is TGTGCCAGCAAAGGGGTGACCTACGAGCAGTACTTC. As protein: CASKGVTYEQYF.

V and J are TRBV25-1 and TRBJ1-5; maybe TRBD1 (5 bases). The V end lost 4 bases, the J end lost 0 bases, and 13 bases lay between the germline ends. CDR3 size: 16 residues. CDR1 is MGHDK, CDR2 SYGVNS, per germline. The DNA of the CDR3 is TGTGCCAGCAGTGCGGACGGGGGAACTAGCAATCAGCCCCAGCATTTT. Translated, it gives CASSADGGTSNQPQHF.

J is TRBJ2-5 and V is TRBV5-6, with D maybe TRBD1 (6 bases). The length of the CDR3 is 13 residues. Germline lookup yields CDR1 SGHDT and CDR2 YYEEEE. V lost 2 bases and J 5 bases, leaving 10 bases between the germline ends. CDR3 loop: CASSFGQRETQYF. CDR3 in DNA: TGTGCCAGCAGCTTTGGACAGCGGGAGACCCAGTACTTC.

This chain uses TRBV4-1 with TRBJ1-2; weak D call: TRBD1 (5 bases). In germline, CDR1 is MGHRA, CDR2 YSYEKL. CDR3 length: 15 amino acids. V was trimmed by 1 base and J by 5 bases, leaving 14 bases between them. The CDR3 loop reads CASSQAMQGLYGYTF. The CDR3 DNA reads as TGCGCCAGCAGCCAAGCAATGCAGGGACTGTATGGCTACACCTTC.

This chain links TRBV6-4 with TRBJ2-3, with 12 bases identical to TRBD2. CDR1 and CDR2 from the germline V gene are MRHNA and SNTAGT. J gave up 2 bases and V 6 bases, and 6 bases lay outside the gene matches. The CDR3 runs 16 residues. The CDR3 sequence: CASRKTSGGLTDTQYF. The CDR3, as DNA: TGTGCCAGCAGGAAAACTAGCGGGGGGCTCACAGATACGCAGTATTTT.

CDR3 loop: CASSQTGVDQPQHF. CDR3 sequence (DNA): TGCGCCAGCAGCCAAACAGGGGTGGACCAGCCCCAGCATTTT. J is TRBJ1-5 and V is TRBV5-1; 7 nucleotides match TRBD1. The CDR3 is made up of 14 amino acids. The J segment lost 7 bases and the V segment lost 4 bases, leaving 8 bases of the junction unmatched. Germline CDR1 is SGHRS and CDR2 is YFSETQ.

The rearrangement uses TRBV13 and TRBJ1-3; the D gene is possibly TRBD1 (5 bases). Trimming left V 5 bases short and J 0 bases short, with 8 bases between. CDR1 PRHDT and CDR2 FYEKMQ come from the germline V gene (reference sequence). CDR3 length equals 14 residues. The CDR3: CASSARVSGNTIYF. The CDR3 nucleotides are TGTGCCAGCAGCGCCAGGGTCTCTGGAAACACCATATATTTT. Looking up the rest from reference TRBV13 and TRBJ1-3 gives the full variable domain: AAGVIQSPRHLIKEKRETATLKCYPIPRHDTVYWYQQGPGQDPQFLISFYEKMQSDKGSIPDRFSAQQFSDYHSELNMSSLELGDSALYFCASSARVSGNTIYFGEGSWLTVV.